The source of this T cell receptor beta chain is a study of control samples from healthy donors and cancer patients (dated by TCRdb to the early 2020s). As encoded in the germline V gene (reference sequence), CDR1 is LGHDT while CDR2 is YNNKEL. Measured from the cysteine to the phenylalanine, the CDR3 is 18 residues long. The entry retains the CDR3 DNA only, 54 bases that are in frame from base 1. Trimming at the junction amounts to 0 bases on V and 0 bases on J, and the germline ends lie 15 bases apart. Library preparation was by the immunoSEQ multiplex PCR assay. Entries here come from immuneACCESS through TCRdb and include only in-frame sequences with V and J called. Some clones fail to appear in such tables; in the studies checked, an unresolved V gene covers under half of the shortfall, and the cause of the remainder is unknown. This sample gives 98,000 or so clones in total; 88% of them show up just once. Around 14% of the sample goes to the ten largest clones.

As for this clone: What antigen it recognizes has not been identified. The record has no base qualities; no much larger clone is one base away.

The rearranged chain carries TRBV3-1 (or the pseudogene TRBV3-2) and TRBJ2-1, with TRBD2 as a weak D call on 6 bases. The sequence derives from a woman aged 70-85 years in good health. Material for sequencing was blood. In nucleotides, the sequence is TGTGCCAGCAGCCAAGATCCCGGGACTCTCAGCTCCTACAATGAGCAGTTCTTC. It codes for CASSQDPGTLSSYNEQFF.